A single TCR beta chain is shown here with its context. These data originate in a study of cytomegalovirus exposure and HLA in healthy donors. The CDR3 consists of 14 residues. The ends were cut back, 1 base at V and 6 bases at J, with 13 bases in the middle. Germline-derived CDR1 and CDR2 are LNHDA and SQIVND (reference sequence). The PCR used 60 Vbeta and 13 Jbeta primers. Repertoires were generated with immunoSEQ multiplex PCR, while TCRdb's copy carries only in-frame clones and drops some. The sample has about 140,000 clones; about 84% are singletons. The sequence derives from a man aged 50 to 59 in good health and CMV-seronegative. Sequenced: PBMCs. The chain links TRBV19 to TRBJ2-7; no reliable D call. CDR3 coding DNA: TGTGCCAGTAGTATAGTATCGGCGGATAGCGAGCAGTACTTC. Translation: CASSIVSADSEQYF. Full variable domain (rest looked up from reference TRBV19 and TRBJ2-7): DGGITQSPKYLFRKEGQNVTLSCEQNLNHDAMYWYRQDPGQGLRLIYYSQIVNDFQKGDIAEGYSVSREKKESFPLTVTSAQKNPTAFYLCASSIVSADSEQYFGPGTRLTVT.